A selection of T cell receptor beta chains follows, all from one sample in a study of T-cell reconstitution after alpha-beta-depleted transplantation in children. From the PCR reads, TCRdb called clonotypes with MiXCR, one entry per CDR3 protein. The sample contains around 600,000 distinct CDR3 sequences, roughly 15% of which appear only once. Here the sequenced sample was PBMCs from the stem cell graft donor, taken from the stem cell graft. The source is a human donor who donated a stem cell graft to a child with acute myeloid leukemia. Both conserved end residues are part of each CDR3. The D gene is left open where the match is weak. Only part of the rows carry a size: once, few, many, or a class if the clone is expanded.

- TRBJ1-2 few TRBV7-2 TGTGCCAGCAGCTTAGATGGGGGGCAAGGCTATGGCTACACCTTC CASSLDGGQGYGYTF
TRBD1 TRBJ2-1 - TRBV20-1 TGCAGTTTGGACAGGGGCGCCTACAATGAGCAGTTCTTC CSLDRGAYNEQFF
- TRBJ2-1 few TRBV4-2 TGTGCCAGCAGTCCCAGGACCAATTACAATGAGCAGTTCTTC CASSPRTNYNEQFF
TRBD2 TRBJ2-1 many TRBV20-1 TGCAGTGCTAGTTTCGGGGGGGGGCCCTACAATGAGCAGTTCTTC CSASFGGGPYNEQFF
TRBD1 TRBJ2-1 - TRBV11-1 TGTGCCAGCCGGACAGGGTCGTGGAACAATGAGCAGTTCTTC CASRTGSWNNEQFF
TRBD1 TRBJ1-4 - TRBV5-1 TGCGCCAGCCGGGACAGGGGGATTGAAAAACTGTTTTTT CASRDRGIEKLFF
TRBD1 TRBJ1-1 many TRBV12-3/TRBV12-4 TGTGCCAGCAGTACAGGGGAGGCCACTGAAGCTTTCTTT CASSTGEATEAFF
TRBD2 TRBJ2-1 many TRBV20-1 TGCAGTGCTCCACTAGCGGGGCGACAGCAGTTCTTC CSAPLAGRQQFF
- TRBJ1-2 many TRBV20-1 TGCAGTGCTAGAGATCAAGGGCAGGGTGGTAGCTACACCTTC CSARDQGQGGSYTF
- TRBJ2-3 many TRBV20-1 TGCAGTGCCGACGGGGAGGATATTAGCACAGATACGCAGTATTTT CSADGEDISTDTQYF
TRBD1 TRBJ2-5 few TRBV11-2 TGTGCCAGCAGTAGCTCAGGGGGCATCGAGACCCAGTACTTC CASSSSGGIETQYF
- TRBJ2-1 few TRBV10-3 TGTGCCATCAGTGAGTCGGTATTTAACTCCTACAATGAGCAGTTCTTC CAISESVFNSYNEQFF
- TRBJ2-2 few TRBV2 TGTGCCAGCAGTGGGAGGGGCAAGGACACCGGGGAGCTGTTTTTT CASSGRGKDTGELFF
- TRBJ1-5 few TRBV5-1 TGCGCCAGCAGCCCCTGGACGGTGTTCGGGAGTAAGGATCAGCCCCAGCATTTT CASSPWTVFGSKDQPQHF
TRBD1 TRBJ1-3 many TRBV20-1 TGCAGTGCTACTACAGGGGTCCACGGATCGAACACCATATATTTT CSATTGVHGSNTIYF
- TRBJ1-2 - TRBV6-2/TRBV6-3 TGTGCCAGCAGTTACCGAGACGGCGTCTTCTTCTATGGCTACACCTTC CASSYRDGVFFYGYTF
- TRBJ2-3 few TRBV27 TGTGCCAGCAGTCCTCGCCTAATTGGCCCTGGCACAGATACGCAGTATTTT CASSPRLIGPGTDTQYF
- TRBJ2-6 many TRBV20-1 TGCAGTGCTATTACTACCTCTGGGGCCAACGTCCTGACTTTC CSAITTSGANVLTF
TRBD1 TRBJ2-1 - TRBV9 TGTGCCAGCAGCACCGCCGGGACAGGGGTTCAGAATGAGCAGTTCTTC CASSTAGTGVQNEQFF
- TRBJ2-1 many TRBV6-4 TGTGCCAGCAGTGACTCTTGGCCCTCCTACAATGAGCAGTTCTTC CASSDSWPSYNEQFF
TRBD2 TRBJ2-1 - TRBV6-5 TGTGCCAGCAGTTCCCCGGGACTAGCGCCCTTCTACAATGAGCAGTTCTTC CASSSPGLAPFYNEQFF
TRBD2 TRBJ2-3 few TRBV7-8 TGTGCCAGCAGCTCAAGACTAGCGGGGACCTTCACAGATACGCAGTATTTT CASSSRLAGTFTDTQYF
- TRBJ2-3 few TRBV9 TGTGCCAGCAGCGATCAGGGGGGGGCAGATACGCAGTATTTT CASSDQGGADTQYF
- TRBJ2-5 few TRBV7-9 TGTGCCAGCACCTTCCCTCGACTAGTACCAGAGACCCAGTACTTC CASTFPRLVPETQYF
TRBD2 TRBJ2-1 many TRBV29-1 TGCAGCGTTAGTAGCGGGGGGGCTAATGAGCAGTTCTTC CSVSSGGANEQFF
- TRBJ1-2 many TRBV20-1 TGCAGTCCATGGACAGATACGACCTTAGCTGGCTACACCTTC CSPWTDTTLAGYTF
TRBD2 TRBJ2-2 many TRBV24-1 TGTGCCACCAGTGATTCGGGACTAGCGGGGGGGGAAGCCGGGGAGCTGTTTTTT CATSDSGLAGGEAGELFF
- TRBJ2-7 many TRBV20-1 TGCAGTGCTAGAACAACAGGGAGCTACGAGCAGTACTTC CSARTTGSYEQYF
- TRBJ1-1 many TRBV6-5 TGTGCCACCCGAGAGGGCACTGAAGCTTTCTTT CATREGTEAFF
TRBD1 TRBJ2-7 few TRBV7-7 TGTGCCAGCAGCTACGACAGGGGCTCCGAGCAGTACTTC CASSYDRGSEQYF
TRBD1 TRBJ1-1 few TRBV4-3 TGCGCCAGCAGCCAAGAGGAGGACAGGGGGCTGAACACTGAAGCTTTCTTT CASSQEEDRGLNTEAFF
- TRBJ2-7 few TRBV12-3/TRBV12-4 TGTGCCAGCAGCCCTCTCGGAGGGGGAGGGCGATACGAGCAGTACTTC CASSPLGGGGRYEQYF
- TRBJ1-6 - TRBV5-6 TGTGCCAGCAGCCGACAGACCAGCTCCTATAATTCACCCCTCCACTTT CASSRQTSSYNSPLHF
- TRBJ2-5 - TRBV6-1 TGTGCCAGCAGGGGCCCCCCCCCCTTAAACGAGGAGACCCAGTACTTC CASRGPPPLNEETQYF
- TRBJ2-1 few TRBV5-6 TGTGCCAGCAGCTACGACAGTGGAACCTACAATGAGCAGTTCTTC CASSYDSGTYNEQFF
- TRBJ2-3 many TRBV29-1 TGCAGCGTTGAGGGACAATCATCTAGCACAGATACGCAGTATTTT CSVEGQSSSTDTQYF
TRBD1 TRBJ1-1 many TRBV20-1 TGCAGTGCTACACCACTCGGGACAGGGATGAACACTGAAGCTTTCTTT CSATPLGTGMNTEAFF
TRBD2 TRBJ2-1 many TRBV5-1 TGCGCCAGCAGACTAGCGCGGAATGAGCAGTTCTTC CASRLARNEQFF
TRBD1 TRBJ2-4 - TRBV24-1 TGTGCCACCAGTGACAGACAGGGGGACAAAAACATTCAGTACTTC CATSDRQGDKNIQYF
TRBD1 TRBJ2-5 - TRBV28 TGTGCCAGCAGTTTGGGGACAGGGAGCACCCAAGAGACCCAGTACTTC CASSLGTGSTQETQYF
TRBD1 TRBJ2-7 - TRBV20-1 TGCAGTGCACAGGGACAGGGAGGATCCTACGAGCAGTACTTC CSAQGQGGSYEQYF
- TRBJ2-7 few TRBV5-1 TGCGCCAGCAGCTTGGAGGGGCCTCCCTCCTACGAGCAGTACTTC CASSLEGPPSYEQYF
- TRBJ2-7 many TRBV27 TGTGCCAGCAGTTTCCTAGGGACACCCTCCTACGAGCAGTACTTC CASSFLGTPSYEQYF
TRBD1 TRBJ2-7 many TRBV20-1 TGCAGTGCTAGAGAAGGACAGGGGGTTAGCAAGCAGTACTTC CSAREGQGVSKQYF
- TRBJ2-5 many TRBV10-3 TGTGCCATCAGTGACCAGAACGCCCAAGAGACCCAGTACTTC CAISDQNAQETQYF
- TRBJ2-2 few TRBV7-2 TGTGCCAGCAGCGTCGGGACCTACACCGGGGAGCTGTTTTTT CASSVGTYTGELFF
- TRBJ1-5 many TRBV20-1 TGCAGTGCTAGGTCAGGGCGGCATCAGCCCCAGCATTTT CSARSGRHQPQHF
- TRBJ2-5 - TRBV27 TGTGCCAGCCGAGCGGGCTTCCAAGAGACCCAGTACTTC CASRAGFQETQYF
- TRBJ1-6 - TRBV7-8 TGTGCCAGCAGCCCGGAGGTTACGACGGTGAAGGCTTCACCCCTCCACTTT CASSPEVTTVKASPLHF
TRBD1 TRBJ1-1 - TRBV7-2 TGTGCCAGCAGGGACAGGGATAAGAACACTGAAGCTTTCTTT CASRDRDKNTEAFF
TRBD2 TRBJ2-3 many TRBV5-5 TGTGCCAGCAGCTTGACTCGGACTAGCGGGTCACCAGATACGCAGTATTTT CASSLTRTSGSPDTQYF
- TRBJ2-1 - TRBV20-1 TGCAGTGCTAGAGATCCTAGCAGCAATGAGCAGTTCTTC CSARDPSSNEQFF
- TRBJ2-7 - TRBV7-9 TGTGCCAGCAGCTCGACAATAGCGATATACGAGCAGTACTTC CASSSTIAIYEQYF
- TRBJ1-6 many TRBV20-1 TGCAGTGCTAAGGGGGGCTCCTATAATTCACCCCTCCACTTT CSAKGGSYNSPLHF
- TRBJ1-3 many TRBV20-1 TGCAGTTCCCGACAGGCCAACACCATATATTTT CSSRQANTIYF
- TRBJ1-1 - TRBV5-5 TGTGCCAGCAGCTTGTTTATCCTAACAAGTTACACTGAAGCTTTCTTT CASSLFILTSYTEAFF
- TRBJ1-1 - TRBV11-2 TGTGCCAGCAGCCCCCCGACAGGAGGGACTGAAGCTTTCTTT CASSPPTGGTEAFF
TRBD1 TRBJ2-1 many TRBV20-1 TGCAGTGCTAGGCTAGACAGGGGCTATTCCTACAATGAGCAGTTCTTC CSARLDRGYSYNEQFF
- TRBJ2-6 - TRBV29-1 TGCAGCGTTAATCTGGGCCGCTCTGGGGCCAACGTCCTGACTTTC CSVNLGRSGANVLTF